The 27 T cell receptor beta chains below come from one sample, sequenced in a study of naive and memory T cell subsets. Both TRBC1 and TRBC2 were covered by a beta constant-region primer of two equimolar oligonucleotides. Ligated cDNA was amplified by four rounds of PCR with nested alpha and beta constant-region primers and SP2. TCRdb ran MiXCR on the UMI-ligation and nested PCR reads and lists one entry per CDR3 protein. The repertoire consists of tens of thousands of distinct CDR3 sequences, with about 8.2% occurring once and the leading ten covering 1.2%. The sequenced material came from naive CD8+ T cells from blood. The origin of the receptors is a human donor in good health.

The rearrangement uses TRBV4-1 and TRBJ2-7, with TRBD2 matching over 9 bases. CDR1 MGHRA and CDR2 YSYEKL come from the germline V gene. This CDR3 contains 15 residues. J was trimmed by 3 bases and V by 2 bases; bases with no gene match: 5. For the CDR3, the DNA is TGCGCCAGCAGCCAACGGCGGGAGGGCGACTACGAGCAGTACTTC. Translating gives CASSQRREGDYEQYF.

This clonotype was picked up many times. The CDR3 coding sequence is TGCAGCGTTGAAGATATGGGACTGACTAACTATGGCTACACCTTC. It encodes CSVEDMGLTNYGYTF. This chain uses TRBV29-1 with TRBJ1-2; the D gene is possibly TRBD1 (5 bases). The V end was cut by 0 bases, the J end by 0 bases, with 11 bases between. Looked up from germline, CDR1 is SQVTM and CDR2 is ANQGSEA. The CDR3 is made up of 15 amino acids.

This clonotype has ten or more counts. This chain's CDR3 is CASSYTGNEQYF. CDR3 DNA sequence: TGTGCCAGCAGCTACACAGGGAACGAGCAGTACTTC. The chain links TRBV5-5 to TRBJ2-7; D is possibly TRBD1 (6 bases). V shed 3 bases and J shed 5 bases, with 9 bases lying between them. Germline-derived CDR1 and CDR2 are SGHKS and YYEKEE (reference sequence). The CDR3 has 12 residues. Full variable domain (rest looked up from reference TRBV5-5 and TRBJ2-7): DAGVTQSPTHLIKTRGQQVTLRCSPISGHKSVSWYQQVLGQGPQFIFQYYEKEERGRGNFPDRFSARQFPNYSSELNVNALLLGDSALYLCASSYTGNEQYFGPGTRLTVT.

This clonotype was seen ten or more times. The chain has TRBV4-1 and TRBJ2-1, with D possibly being TRBD2 (5 bases). Germline V gene data show CDR1 as MGHRA and CDR2 as YSYEKL. Trimming removed 4 bases at V and 8 bases at J, with 15 bases between. The CDR3 consists of 14 residues. The CDR3 nucleotides read TGCGCCAGCAGCCTAACCGGACTGCTGGATGAGCAGTTCTTC. It is translated as CASSLTGLLDEQFF.

V gene TRBV29-1 combines with J gene TRBJ2-3, with D uncertain. V was clipped by 2 bases and J by 3 bases, with 6 bases between them. The germline V gene encodes CDR1 SQVTM and CDR2 ANQGSEA. The CDR3 is 12 amino acids. The CDR3 region is CSVESRTDTQYF. The CDR3 DNA follows: TGCAGCGTTGAATCAAGAACAGATACGCAGTATTTT.

The sample holds many counts of this clonotype. CDR3 amino acids: CASSSITTGLNTYEQYF. The CDR3 DNA sequence: TGTGCCAGCAGCTCGATTACGACAGGGCTAAATACCTACGAGCAGTACTTC. The gene calls are TRBV27 and TRBJ2-7, with TRBD1 matching over 7 bases. After removal of 6 bases from V and 2 bases from J, the junction contained 16 bases not matched to a gene. This CDR3 has 17 residues. CDR1 and CDR2 from the germline V gene are MNHEY and SMNVEV (reference sequence).

This clonotype came up a few times. V gene TRBV6-6 combines with J gene TRBJ1-1, with D hard to call. The CDR3 is 13 amino acids. V was trimmed by 3 bases and J by 5 bases, leaving 10 bases between them. Germline V lookup: CDR1 MNHNY, CDR2 SVGAGI (reference sequence). CDR3 sequence reads: CASSYEVATEAFF. The DNA of the CDR3 is TGTGCCAGCAGTTATGAGGTCGCGACTGAAGCTTTCTTT.

The chain combines TRBV7-2 with TRBJ2-3; D is possibly TRBD2 (5 bases). CDR3 size: 16 residues. The germline V and J ends were trimmed by 6 bases and 3 bases, with 19 bases remaining between them. The germline V gene encodes CDR1 SGHTA and CDR2 FQGNSA. The CDR3 loop reads CASSPVDKGLTDTQYF. The CDR3 DNA follows: TGTGCCAGCAGTCCGGTAGACAAAGGACTTACAGATACGCAGTATTTT.

This clonotype was detected many times. The chain couples TRBV28 to TRBJ2-7; 7 bases agree with TRBD2. CDR1 and CDR2 from the germline V gene are MDHEN and SYDVKM. V lost 8 bases, J lost 5 bases, and 15 bases stayed unmatched. This CDR3 contains 15 residues. The CDR3 sequence: CASANLAENIDEQYF. The DNA of the CDR3 is TGTGCCAGCGCAAATCTAGCGGAGAATATTGACGAGCAGTACTTC.

V is TRBV27 and J is TRBJ1-1, with D uncertain. Germline lookup yields CDR1 MNHEY and CDR2 SMNVEV (reference sequence). This CDR3 has 12 residues. V was shortened by 6 bases and J by 6 bases, with 11 bases between the two germline ends. The DNA for the CDR3 is TGTGCCAGCAGCCACTTATTCTCTGAAGCTTTCTTT. Protein: CASSHLFSEAFF.

This chain connects TRBV29-1 to TRBJ2-1; 11 nucleotides align to TRBD2. Trimming at V came to 5 bases and at J to 0 bases, leaving 9 bases not matched to a gene. Germline CDR1 is SQVTM and CDR2 is ANQGSEA. The CDR3 has 17 residues. The CDR3 nucleotides are TGCAGCGTTTTTGGTACTAGCGGGAGTTCCTCCTACAATGAGCAGTTCTTC. Protein: CSVFGTSGSSSYNEQFF.

This clonotype was found many times. This sequence joins TRBV4-3 and TRBJ2-7, with D maybe TRBD2 (6 bases). V was trimmed by 0 bases and J by 2 bases, leaving 11 bases between them. The germline gives CDR1 LGHNA, CDR2 YSLEER. The CDR3 is 15 amino acids. The CDR3 nucleotides read TGCGCCAGCAGCCAAGATGCACTAGCCACCTACGAGCAGTACTTC. This sequence encodes CASSQDALATYEQYF.

This clonotype was counted ten times or more. The chain recombines TRBV7-2 with TRBJ2-5; D not resolved. V shed 1 base and J shed 5 bases, with 8 bases lying between them. The germline CDR1 and CDR2 sequences are SGHTA and FQGNSA. The length of the CDR3 is 13 residues. The CDR3 spells CASSLDLRETQYF. DNA for the CDR3: TGTGCCAGCAGCTTAGATCTTAGGGAGACCCAGTACTTC.

The chain links TRBV29-1 to TRBJ2-3; a possible D gene is TRBD2 (6 bases). Per the germline V gene, CDR1 is SQVTM and CDR2 is ANQGSEA. The CDR3 has 13 amino acids. The V end was cut by 4 bases, the J end by 6 bases, with 14 bases between. Here the CDR3 DNA reads TGCAGCGTTGTACTCGGGAGCAGGGATACGCAGTATTTT. Translation: CSVVLGSRDTQYF.

This clonotype was observed many times. V gene TRBV4-1 combines with J gene TRBJ2-7; TRBD2 aligns across 12 bases. The V and J ends lost 0 bases and 3 bases, in that order; junction bases with no gene match: 9. This CDR3 is 18 amino acids long. Germline CDR1 is MGHRA and CDR2 is YSYEKL. DNA for the CDR3: TGCGCCAGCAGCCAAGAAGGCCTAGCGGGAGGGCTGGGCTACGAGCAGTACTTC. It yields the protein CASSQEGLAGGLGYEQYF.

In this sample, this clonotype turned up a few times. J is TRBJ2-7 and V is TRBV29-1; perhaps TRBD2 as D (6 bases). This CDR3 contains 15 residues. Looked up from germline, CDR1 is SQVTM and CDR2 is ANQGSEA. V gave up 4 bases and J gave up 3 bases, with 19 bases separating them. The CDR3 bases are TGCAGCGTTGTCGGACTCCGGGGGATGGGCTACGAGCAGTACTTC. Amino acid sequence: CSVVGLRGMGYEQYF.

V is TRBV28 and J is TRBJ2-7; tentatively, D is TRBD1 (5 bases). Germline V gives CDR1 MDHEN, CDR2 SYDVKM. This CDR3 has 13 residues. Trimming stripped 6 bases from V and 3 bases from J, with 12 bases between. This CDR3 reads CASRLPGIYEQYF. The CDR3, as DNA: TGTGCCAGCAGATTACCAGGGATCTACGAGCAGTACTTC.

This clonotype was counted between two and nine times. The chain is built from TRBV7-6 and TRBJ1-6, with TRBD1 identical over 8 bases. CDR3 length equals 17 residues. V gave up 5 bases and J gave up 5 bases; unmatched junction bases: 11. CDR1 SGHVS and CDR2 FNYEAQ come from the germline V gene. For the CDR3, the DNA is TGTGCCAGCAGCCTCCTTCCGGGACAGGAACATAATTCACCCCTCCACTTT. Translating gives CASSLLPGQEHNSPLHF.

This clonotype showed up many times. The chain joins TRBV15 to TRBJ2-3, with TRBD2 as a possible D gene (7 bases). The CDR3 covers 15 residues. V lost 1 base, J lost 7 bases, and 15 bases lay in between. Germline V gene data show CDR1 as LNHNV and CDR2 as YYDKDF (reference sequence). CDR3 bases: TGTGCCACCAGCAGAGTCAGGGAGGGGGAGAATACGCAGTATTTT. Protein: CATSRVREGENTQYF.

This clonotype has a handful of counts. The chain recombines TRBV5-5 with TRBJ2-2, with 10 bases fitting TRBD1. Germline loops: CDR1 SGHKS, CDR2 YYEKEE (reference sequence). The length of the CDR3 is 16 residues. J lost 4 bases, V lost 0 bases, and 3 bases had no gene match. The CDR3 protein is CASSLEDRGLTGELFF. CDR3 bases: TGTGCCAGCAGCTTGGAAGACAGGGGGCTCACCGGGGAGCTGTTTTTT.

This clonotype came up many times. The rearrangement links TRBV28 to TRBJ2-5; 8 bases agree with TRBD1. The CDR3 totals 13 residues. Germline lookup yields CDR1 MDHEN and CDR2 SYDVKM. Unmatched junction bases numbered 4, after V lost 6 bases and J lost 4 bases. This CDR3 is CASSPTGGETQYF. The CDR3 DNA follows: TGTGCCAGCAGCCCCACAGGGGGAGAGACCCAGTACTTC.

The CDR3 coding sequence is TGTGCCAGCAGCTCAACAATCAGCCCCACCGGGGAGCTGTTTTTT. Its translation: CASSSTISPTGELFF. This chain links TRBV7-9 with TRBJ2-2; D not resolved. CDR3 size: 15 residues. Trimming took 4 bases from V and 4 from J, leaving 13 bases between them. Germline CDR1 reads SEHNR; CDR2 reads FQNEAQ (reference sequence).

This clonotype was seen at least ten times. The chain joins TRBV28 to TRBJ2-3; TRBD2 agrees at 8 bases. V shed 7 bases, J shed 4 bases, and the junction held 4 bases outside the gene matches. The CDR3 consists of 13 residues. Germline V gives CDR1 MDHEN, CDR2 SYDVKM. The CDR3 sequence: CASNLAGSDTQYF. In DNA form, the CDR3 reads TGTGCCAGCAATCTAGCGGGCTCAGATACGCAGTATTTT.

The chain is built from TRBV14 and TRBJ2-1; D gene uncertain. Germline lookup yields CDR1 SGHDN and CDR2 FVKESK. The CDR3 loop spans 15 amino acids. V was cut by 4 bases and J by 8 bases, with 18 bases left in between. The CDR3 loop reads CASSLLVGVRDEQFF. DNA of the CDR3: TGTGCCAGCAGCCTCCTAGTCGGAGTAAGGGATGAGCAGTTCTTC.

V usage is TRBV15 and J usage is TRBJ1-2; no definite D call. Germline loops: CDR1 LNHNV, CDR2 YYDKDF (reference sequence). CDR3 length equals 12 residues. Trimming cost V 3 bases and J 5 bases, with 7 bases left between them. The CDR3 nucleotides are TGTGCCACCAGCAGTTCCGGGTATGGCTACACCTTC. Translation: CATSSSGYGYTF.

The gene calls are TRBV9 and TRBJ1-1, with a weak D call TRBD1 (6 bases). CDR3 size: 14 residues. V lost 6 bases and J lost 2, with 14 bases in between. Germline loops: CDR1 SGDLS, CDR2 YYNGEE. In DNA form, the CDR3 reads TGTGCCAGCAACCAGGCGGACAGCAACACTGAAGCTTTCTTT. Its protein is CASNQADSNTEAFF. Combining the CDR3 with reference TRBV9 and TRBJ1-1 gives the whole variable domain DSGVTQTPKHLITATGQRVTLRCSPRSGDLSVYWYQQSLDQGLQFLIQYYNGEERAKGNILERFSAQQFPDLHSELNLSSLELGDSALYFCASNQADSNTEAFFGQGTRLTVV.

This clonotype was detected a few times. The rearrangement links TRBV20-1 to TRBJ2-7, with TRBD1 matching over 8 bases. Germline trimming cut 1 base from V and 2 bases from J; bases unmatched to any gene: 10. Looked up from germline, CDR1 is DFQATT and CDR2 is SNEGSKA (reference sequence). The CDR3 loop spans 16 amino acids. In DNA, the CDR3 is TGCAGTGCTAGAGGCCCCGGGACAGGACGCACCTACGAGCAGTACTTC. Residues: CSARGPGTGRTYEQYF.